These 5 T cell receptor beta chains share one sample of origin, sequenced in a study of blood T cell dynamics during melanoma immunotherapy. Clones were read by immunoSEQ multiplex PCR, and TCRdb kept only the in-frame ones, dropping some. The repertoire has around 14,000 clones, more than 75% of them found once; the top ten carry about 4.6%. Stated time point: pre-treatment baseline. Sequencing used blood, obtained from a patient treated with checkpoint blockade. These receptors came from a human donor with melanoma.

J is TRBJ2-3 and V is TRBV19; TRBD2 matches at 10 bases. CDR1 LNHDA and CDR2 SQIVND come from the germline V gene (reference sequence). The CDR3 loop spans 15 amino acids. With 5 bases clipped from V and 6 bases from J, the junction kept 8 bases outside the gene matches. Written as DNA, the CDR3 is TGTGCCAGTAGTTTACTAGCGGGAAGTAGGGATACGCAGTATTTT. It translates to CASSLLAGSRDTQYF.

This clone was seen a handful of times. CDR3 sequence: CASSLIGTGYTEAFF. The CDR3 DNA follows: TGTGCCAGCAGTTTAATCGGGACAGGCTACACTGAAGCTTTCTTT. The rearrangement links TRBV28 to TRBJ1-1, with 8 bases lining up with TRBD1. CDR3 size: 15 residues. V trimming: 2 bases; J trimming: 3 bases; junction bases outside the gene matches: 5. Germline V CDR1 and CDR2: MDHEN, SYDVKM.

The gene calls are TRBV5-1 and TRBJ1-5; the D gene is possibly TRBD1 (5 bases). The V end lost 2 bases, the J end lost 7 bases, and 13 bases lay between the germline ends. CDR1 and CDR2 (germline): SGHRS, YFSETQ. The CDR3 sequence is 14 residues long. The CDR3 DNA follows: TGCGCCAGCAGCTTCGGTGCGGGGGAACAGCCCCAGCATTTT. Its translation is CASSFGAGEQPQHF. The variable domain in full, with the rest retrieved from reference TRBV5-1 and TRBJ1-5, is KAGVTQTPRYLIKTRGQQVTLSCSPISGHRSVSWYQQTPGQGLQFLFEYFSETQRNKGNFPGRFSGRQFSNSRSEMNVSTLELGDSALYLCASSFGAGEQPQHFGDGTRLSIL.

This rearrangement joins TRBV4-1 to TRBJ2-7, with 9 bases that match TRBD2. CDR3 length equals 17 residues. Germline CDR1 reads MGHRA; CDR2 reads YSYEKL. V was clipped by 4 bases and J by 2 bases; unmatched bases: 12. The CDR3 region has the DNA TGCGCCAGCAGCCTGCACGGTCTAGCGGGGTATGCCTACGAGCAGTACTTC. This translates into CASSLHGLAGYAYEQYF.

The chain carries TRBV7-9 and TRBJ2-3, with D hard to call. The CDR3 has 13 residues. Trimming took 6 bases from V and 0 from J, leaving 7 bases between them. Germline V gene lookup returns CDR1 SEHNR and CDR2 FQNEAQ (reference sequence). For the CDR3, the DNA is TGTGCCAGCAGAATAGGGAGCACAGATACGCAGTATTTT. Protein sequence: CASRIGSTDTQYF.